This T cell receptor beta chain appears in the sequencing data of a study of blood T cell repertoires in COVID-19. About the research overall: COVID-19 samples collected from the United States, Italy and Spain covered acute and convalescent phases. Sources were T cells, B-cell-depleted T cells, or PBMCs; the material itself was cDNA or gDNA.

Original processing notes: Estimation of nucleated cell counts relied on the amplification of reference gene primers. Some clones are missing from TCRdb's copy, which holds only in-frame ones; the method was immunoSEQ multiplex PCR. The V and J calls and clone size are taken from that table; D and trimming were inferred from the DNA. The table includes a few hundred thousand clones, around 84% detected once. V trimming: 4 bases; J trimming: 0 bases; junction bases outside the gene matches: 3. The CDR3 runs to 15 residues. The germline V gene has CDR1 SGHNT and CDR2 YENEEA. This chain links TRBV11-3 with TRBJ1-5, with 7 bases fitting TRBD1. This clonotype was sampled from a man aged 30 to 45 with active or convalescent COVID-19. Input material: peripheral blood. The CDR3 reads CASSWGTDSNQPQHF. The CDR3 DNA is TGTGCCAGCAGCTGGGGGACAGATAGCAATCAGCCCCAGCATTTT.